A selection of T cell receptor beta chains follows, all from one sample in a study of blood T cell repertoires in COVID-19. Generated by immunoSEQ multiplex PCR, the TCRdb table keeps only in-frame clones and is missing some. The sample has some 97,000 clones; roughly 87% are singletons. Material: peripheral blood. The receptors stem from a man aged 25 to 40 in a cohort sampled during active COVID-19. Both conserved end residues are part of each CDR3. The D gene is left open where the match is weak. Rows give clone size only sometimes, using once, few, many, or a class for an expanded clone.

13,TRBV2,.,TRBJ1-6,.,TGTGCCAGCAGTTGGACAGAGAATTCACCCCTCCACTTT,CASSWTENSPLHF
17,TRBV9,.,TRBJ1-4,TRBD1,TGTGCCAGCAGCGTCGGTATAACAGGGGCGACCTATGAAAAACTGTTTTTT,CASSVGITGATYEKLFF
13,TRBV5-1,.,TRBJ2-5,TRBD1,TGCGCCAGCAGCAGACAGGGCCAAGAGACCCAGTACTTC,CASSRQGQETQYF
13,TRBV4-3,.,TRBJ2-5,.,TGCGCCAGCAGCCAAACAGGGCGAGAGACCCAGTACTTC,CASSQTGRETQYF
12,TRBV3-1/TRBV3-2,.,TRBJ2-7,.,TGTGCCAGCAGCTACTCTACCTACGAGCAGTACTTC,CASSYSTYEQYF
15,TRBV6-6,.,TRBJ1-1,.,TGTGCCAGCAGTTACTTCTCCCAAAGAGAGGCTGAAGCTTTCTTT,CASSYFSQREAEAFF
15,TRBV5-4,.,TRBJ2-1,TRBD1,TGTGCCAGCAGCTTGCGACAGGGACCGTACAATGAGCAGTTCTTC,CASSLRQGPYNEQFF
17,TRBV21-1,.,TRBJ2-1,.,TGTGCCAGCAGCGCGCAGACTAGCGGGGGTTCCTACAATGAGCAGTTCTTC,CASSAQTSGGSYNEQFF
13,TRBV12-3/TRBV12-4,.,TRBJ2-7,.,TGTGCCAGCAGTTTAGGCGACAGCTACGAGCAGTACTTC,CASSLGDSYEQYF
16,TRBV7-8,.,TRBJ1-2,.,TGTGCCAGCAGCTTAATGGGGACACAAGCTAACTATGGCTACACCTTC,CASSLMGTQANYGYTF
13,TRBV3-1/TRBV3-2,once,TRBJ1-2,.,TGTGCCAGCAGCCAAGGGTCGGTGGTGGGCTACACCTTC,CASSQGSVVGYTF
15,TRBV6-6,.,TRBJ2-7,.,TGTGCCAGCACCCCCAGGCAGGGGAGCTCCTACGAGCAGTACTTC,CASTPRQGSSYEQYF
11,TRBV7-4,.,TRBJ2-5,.,TGTGCCAGCAGCTTATCAGGGACCCAGTACTTC,CASSLSGTQYF
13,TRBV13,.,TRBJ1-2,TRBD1,TGTGCCAGCAGCTCGACAGGGTCCTATGGCTACACCTTC,CASSSTGSYGYTF
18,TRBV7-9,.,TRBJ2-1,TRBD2,TGTGCCAGCAGCTCCGGAAACGAATTTAGCGGGGGGGACAATGAGCAGTTCTTC,CASSSGNEFSGGDNEQFF
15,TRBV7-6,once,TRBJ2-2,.,TGTGCCAGCAGCTTAAAAGGACATTCTACCGCCGAGCTGTTTTTT,CASSLKGHSTAELFF
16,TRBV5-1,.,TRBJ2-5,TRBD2,TGCGCCAGCAGCCCCTCGGGTAGCCGGGGGGGTGAGACCCAGTACTTC,CASSPSGSRGGETQYF
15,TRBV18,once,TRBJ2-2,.,TGTGCCAGCTCAGTGGACAGACCCGACACCGGGGAGCTGTTTTTT,CASSVDRPDTGELFF
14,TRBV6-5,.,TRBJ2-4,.,TGTGCCAGCAACCTACAGGGAGCCAAAAACATTCAGTACTTC,CASNLQGAKNIQYF
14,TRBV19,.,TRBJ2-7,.,TGTGCCAGTAGTATAGTTGCAGGGACCTACGAGCAGTACTTC,CASSIVAGTYEQYF
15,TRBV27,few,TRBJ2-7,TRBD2,TGTGCCAGCAGTCCCGGGACTAGCGGGCGCTACGAGCAGTACTTC,CASSPGTSGRYEQYF
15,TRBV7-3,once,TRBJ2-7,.,TGTGCCAGCAGCTTAACGGGGGGACCGGGTTACGAGCAGTACTTC,CASSLTGGPGYEQYF
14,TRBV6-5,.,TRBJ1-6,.,TGTGCCAGCAGTTCTACACAGAGATATTCACCCCTCCACTTT,CASSSTQRYSPLHF
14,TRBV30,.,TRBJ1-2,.,TGTGCCTGGACTCCAGGGCCCAGTAACTATGGCTACACCTTC,CAWTPGPSNYGYTF
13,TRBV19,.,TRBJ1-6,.,TGTGCCAGTAGTATACGGGAAAATTCACCCCTCCACTTT,CASSIRENSPLHF
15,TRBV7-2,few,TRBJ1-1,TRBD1,TGTGCCAGCAGCTGGACAGGGGAGATGAACACTGAAGCTTTCTTT,CASSWTGEMNTEAFF
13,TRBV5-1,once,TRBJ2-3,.,TGCGCCAGCCGGGTCGAAGGTGCAGATACGCAGTATTTT,CASRVEGADTQYF
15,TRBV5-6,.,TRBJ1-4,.,TGTGCCAGCAGCTTGGTGGCACTCGGGAATGAAAAACTGTTTTTT,CASSLVALGNEKLFF
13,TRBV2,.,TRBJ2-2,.,TGTGCCAGCAGGGTAGGGGAAACCGGGGAGCTGTTTTTT,CASRVGETGELFF
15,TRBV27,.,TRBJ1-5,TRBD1,TGTGCCAGCAGCGAGGGACAGTATAGCAATCAGCCCCAGCATTTT,CASSEGQYSNQPQHF
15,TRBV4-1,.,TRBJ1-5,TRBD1,TGCGCCAGCAGCCTCGCCGGGACAGGGAATCAGCCCCAGCATTTT,CASSLAGTGNQPQHF
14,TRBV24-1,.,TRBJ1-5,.,TGTGCCACCAGTGAAGGCAGGGAGGGACAGCCCCAGCATTTT,CATSEGREGQPQHF
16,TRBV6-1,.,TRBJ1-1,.,TGTGCCAGCAGTGAACCGGCAGGGGCCTTGAGGACTGAAGCTTTCTTT,CASSEPAGALRTEAFF
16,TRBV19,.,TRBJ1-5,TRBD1,TGTGCCAGTAGTAAGGGGACAGGGAGGGGAAATCAGCCCCAGCATTTT,CASSKGTGRGNQPQHF
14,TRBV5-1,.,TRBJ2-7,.,TGCGCCAGCAGCTCGACAGGAGATACCTACGAGCAGTACTTC,CASSSTGDTYEQYF
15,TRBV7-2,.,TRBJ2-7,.,TGTGCCAGCAGCTTACTTACCGCGCCCTCCTACGAGCAGTACTTC,CASSLLTAPSYEQYF
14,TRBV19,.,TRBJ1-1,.,TGTGCCAGTAGTATGGGGGGGGGTGTCGCTGAAGCTTTCTTT,CASSMGGGVAEAFF
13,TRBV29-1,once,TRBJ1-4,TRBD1,TGCAGCGTCGAGGTGGGACAGGGTGAAAAACTGTTTTTT,CSVEVGQGEKLFF
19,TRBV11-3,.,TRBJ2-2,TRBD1,TGTGCCAGCAGCTTACAAACAGGACCCGGGACAGGGGGCACCGGGGAGCTGTTTTTT,CASSLQTGPGTGGTGELFF
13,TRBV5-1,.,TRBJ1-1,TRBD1,TGCGCCACCAAAGGACAGGGGGGCACTGAAGCTTTCTTT,CATKGQGGTEAFF
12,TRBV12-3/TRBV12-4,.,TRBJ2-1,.,TGTGCCAGCAGGAACGCCTCCCGGGAGCAGTTCTTC,CASRNASREQFF
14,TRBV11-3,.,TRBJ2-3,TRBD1,TGTGCCAGCAGTTTGACAGGGAGCACAGATACGCAGTATTTT,CASSLTGSTDTQYF
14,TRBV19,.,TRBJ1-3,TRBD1,TGTGCCAGCCGGACAGGGGCTGCCGGAAACACCATATATTTT,CASRTGAAGNTIYF
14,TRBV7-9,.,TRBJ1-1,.,TGTGCCAGCAGCTCAGGGGCGGGGGGCACTGAAGCTTTCTTT,CASSSGAGGTEAFF
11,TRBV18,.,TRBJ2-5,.,TGTGCCAGCTCACCGGAGGAGACCCAGTACTTC,CASSPEETQYF
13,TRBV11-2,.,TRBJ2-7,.,TGTGCCAGCAGCCCGATTTCGGTCGGCGAGCAGTACTTC,CASSPISVGEQYF
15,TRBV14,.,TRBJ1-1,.,TGTGCCAGCAGCCAAGTTGTAGGAGTGAACACTGAAGCTTTCTTT,CASSQVVGVNTEAFF
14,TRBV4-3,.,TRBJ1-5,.,TGCGCCAGCAGCCAAAATGGGGGGGGTCAGCCCCAGCATTTT,CASSQNGGGQPQHF
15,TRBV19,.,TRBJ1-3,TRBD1,TGTGCCAGTAGAACCGGGACAGCGCTTGGAAACACCATATATTTT,CASRTGTALGNTIYF
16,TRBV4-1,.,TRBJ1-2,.,TGCGCCAGCAGCCAAGTGGGGCAGGGTTCTAACTATGGCTACACCTTC,CASSQVGQGSNYGYTF
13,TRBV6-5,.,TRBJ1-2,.,TGTGCCAGCAGTTACCCGGGGAGAGGTGGCTACACCTTC,CASSYPGRGGYTF
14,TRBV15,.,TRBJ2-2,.,TGTGCCACCAGCAGATCAGGGAACACCGGGGAGCTGTTTTTT,CATSRSGNTGELFF
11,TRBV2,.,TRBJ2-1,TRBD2,TGTGCCAGCGGGGGGGGGTCTGAGCAGTTCTTC,CASGGGSEQFF
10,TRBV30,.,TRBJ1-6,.,TGTGCCTCAGGCAATTCACCCCTCCACTTT,CASGNSPLHF
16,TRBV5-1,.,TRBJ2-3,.,TGCGCCAGCAGCTTGGAGACAGGTTTTCTCACAGATACGCAGTATTTT,CASSLETGFLTDTQYF
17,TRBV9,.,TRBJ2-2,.,TGTGCCAGCAGCGTAGGACTAGGACACGCGAACACCGGGGAGCTGTTTTTT,CASSVGLGHANTGELFF
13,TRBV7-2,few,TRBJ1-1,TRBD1,TGTGCCAGCAGCTTCGACAGGGGGACTGAAGCTTTCTTT,CASSFDRGTEAFF